The sequence of this T cell receptor (beta chain) was determined in a study of spatial heterogeneity in lung cancer. Whole-study findings and limits: Tumor TCRs that were ubiquitous and expanded showed up in blood more at resection than follow-up.

Every individual TCR cDNA molecule carried its own unique molecular identifier, which allowed correction of PCR and sequencing errors. TCRdb used MiXCR to reprocess the 5' RACE reads, holding one entry per CDR3 protein. Among roughly 82,000 distinct CDR3 sequences listed, around 13% were seen once. The V and J ends lost 2 bases and 9 bases respectively, with 9 bases between them. Germline-derived CDR1 and CDR2 are ENHRY and SYGVKD. The CDR3 length is 12 residues. This clonotype was seen a handful of times. Its antigen is unknown. Sample time point: sample taken at primary tumor resection. Researchers sequenced whole RNA taken from tumor, nontumor lung or frozen PBMC without sorting. The donors, 72 patients with untreated early-stage non-small cell lung cancer, provided the samples.

The V gene is TRBV10-3, the J gene TRBJ2-3; D is unclear. The specimen comprised PBMCs, sampled at surgery. The TCR sequence derives from a male donor with early-stage non-small cell lung cancer. The DNA of the CDR3 is TGTGCCATCAGTGAGGGAAAGGAAACGCAGTATTTT. Protein product: CAISEGKETQYF.